This T cell receptor (beta chain) was identified during a study of spatial heterogeneity in lung cancer. Study as a whole: There were, on average, more than 9.5 raw-read appearances for each unique TCR and UMI combination. Whole-study findings and limits: It was found that expanded intratumoral alpha and beta TCR counts tracked tumor mutation counts.

The time point is: sample taken at primary tumor resection. In TCRdb, the 5' RACE reads were re-called with MiXCR into one record per CDR3 protein. This table holds some 9,800 distinct CDR3 sequences, nearly 6.5% found once. About this clonotype itself: Its antigen remains unidentified.

This CDR3 comprises 17 residues. Germline V gives CDR1 MGHRA, CDR2 YSYEKL. With 5 bases removed from V and 4 bases from J, the gap between germline ends came to 21 bases. This rearrangement joins TRBV4-1 to TRBJ2-1; D is possibly TRBD2 (5 bases). The sequence was collected from a male donor with early-stage non-small cell lung cancer. Here the sequenced sample was lung tumor tissue, taken at surgery. CDR3 nucleotides: TGCGCCAGCAGCGTTTCCGGGCCATCTAGCCAGTACAATGAGCAGTTCTTC. This translates into CASSVSGPSSQYNEQFF.